These T cell receptor beta chains were read from a single sample in a study of T-cell reconstitution after alpha-beta-depleted transplantation in children. MiXCR, run by TCRdb on the PCR reads, gives a single entry per CDR3 protein. The sample holds about 980,000 distinct CDR3 sequences, 25% to 35% seen once. Sequences were derived from PBMCs, mostly from graft donor cells, sampled 360 days after TCRalphabeta/CD19-depleted stem cell transplant. The origin of the receptors is a boy under two years old who had a stem cell transplant for SCID, so the T cells may come from the graft donor. Both conserved end residues are part of each CDR3. D genes are given only for firm matches. A clone size is listed for some rows: how often the clone was seen (once, few, many), or a class if it is expanded.

-	TRBV28	TRBJ2-1	few	TGTGCCAGCAGTTCAAACCCCCGGGTGGGGGGGCCCCCTGAGCAGTTCTTC	CASSSNPRVGGPPEQFF
-	TRBV7-2	TRBJ2-3	few	TGTGCCAGCAGCTTCAGAAGCCGGGGAGATACGCAGTATTTT	CASSFRSRGDTQYF
-	TRBV18	TRBJ2-3	few	TGTGCCAGCTCACCACGTCCTAGGGCCACCACAGATACGCAGTATTTT	CASSPRPRATTDTQYF
TRBD1	TRBV29-1	TRBJ2-7	many	TGCAGCGTTGGCGGTGGGGGACAGCCTCGCTACGAGCAGTACTTC	CSVGGGGQPRYEQYF
-	TRBV12-3/TRBV12-4	TRBJ2-1	few	TGTGCCAGCAGCTCTTTCGGTACCTCTTCGAGCTCCTACAATGAGCAGTTCTTC	CASSSFGTSSSSYNEQFF
TRBD2	TRBV4-3	TRBJ2-1	-	TGCGCCAGCAGCCCCGATCCTAGCGGGGATGAGCAGTTCTTC	CASSPDPSGDEQFF
-	TRBV7-2	TRBJ2-1	few	TGTGCCAGCAGCTTGGGACCCGACAGGCCCTCCTACAATGAGCAGTTCTTC	CASSLGPDRPSYNEQFF
-	TRBV12-3/TRBV12-4	TRBJ1-4	-	TGTGCCAGCAGCCAGCGGTTCGGAAAACTGTTTTTT	CASSQRFGKLFF
TRBD2	TRBV7-8	TRBJ2-7	few	TGTGCCAGCAGCCGGCTGGCGGGGCCACTCGGGAGGTACTCCTACGAGCAGTACTTC	CASSRLAGPLGRYSYEQYF
-	TRBV6-2/TRBV6-3	TRBJ2-3	-	TGTGCCAGCAGTTACTCCTTACGTCCCTACAGGGCGGGGGCCCCAGATACGCAGTATTTT	CASSYSLRPYRAGAPDTQYF
-	TRBV28	TRBJ1-1	few	TGTGCCAGCAGTTTATTTCTGGGAGAAGCTTTCTTT	CASSLFLGEAFF
TRBD1	TRBV6-1	TRBJ1-4	few	TGTGCCAGCAGTCCCAGGAGACAGGGGAATCTGGCTAATGAAAAACTGTTTTTT	CASSPRRQGNLANEKLFF
TRBD1	TRBV10-3	TRBJ2-4	few	TGTGCCATCAGTCTGTTAGATAAGACAGGGACGAGGCCCAAAAACATTCAGTACTTC	CAISLLDKTGTRPKNIQYF